The 24 T cell receptor beta chains reported below all come from one sample, sequenced in a study of regulatory T cells in long-lasting Graves disease (dated by TCRdb to 2020 to 2023). According to the study, the label for this sample's time point signals: newly diagnosed GD, antithyroid drugs for less than 3 months. For both TCR sequencing and RNA sequencing, RNA was extracted from PBMCs using TRIzol. The protocol used for the library was multiplex PCR. Sequencer: Illumina HiSeq 4000. CDR3 regions were amplified by Arm-PCR with iRepertoire HTBI primers to construct TCR beta libraries. The public reads were run again by TCRdb, first through fastp at Q25 and then through MiXCR, and only productive beta chains were kept. CDR3 protein duplicates are merged, each entry listing the most common genes and DNA. In all, the sample holds about 210,000 distinct CDR3 sequences, and roughly a fifth of those were seen once. The ten top clones hold 12% of the sample.

Another study also made use of these data, one on T cells in Graves' hyperthyroidism and ophthalmopathy.

Sequencing was performed on peripheral blood mononuclear cells (PBMCs), taken at new diagnosis, from a patient treated with antithyroid drugs. Receptors originate from a woman under 40 with Graves disease. Donor details come from another sample of the same person, matched by shared clones.

This clonotype came up many times. The chain joins TRBV6-1 to TRBJ2-5; TRBD2 matches at 10 bases. The CDR3 extends over 16 amino acids. The germline V gene encodes CDR1 MNHNS and CDR2 SASEGT. V lost 5 bases to trimming and J lost 3 bases; unmatched junction nucleotides: 9. The CDR3, as DNA: TGTGCCAGCAGTCTTCAACTAGCGGGGTTTAAAGAGACCCAGTACTTC. Its translation is CASSLQLAGFKETQYF.

At least ten counts were recorded for this clonotype. The J gene is TRBJ1-5, the V gene TRBV28, with TRBD1 matching 8 bases. The CDR3 consists of 15 residues. The V gene's germline CDR1 is MDHEN and CDR2 SYDVKM. J gave up 2 bases and V 6 bases, and 6 bases lay outside the gene matches. In DNA, the CDR3 is TGTGCCAGCAGGGGGGGGGGACAGGGCAATCAGCCCCAGCATTTT. Translating it yields CASRGGGQGNQPQHF.

This clonotype was recorded many times. The chain employs TRBV6-5 and TRBJ1-3; D remains unclear. The germline CDR1 and CDR2 sequences are MNHEY and SVGAGI. Deletions cut 1 base from V and 4 bases from J, with 11 bases between. The CDR3 is made up of 15 amino acids. The CDR3, as DNA: TGTGCCAGCAGTTACTTGATGGCGGAGGGAAACACCATATATTTT. This translates into CASSYLMAEGNTIYF.

This clonotype has a count of ten or more. The V and J genes are TRBV2 and TRBJ1-5; possible D gene TRBD1, 6 bases. Germline-derived CDR1 and CDR2 are SNHLY and FYNNEI. This CDR3 comprises 15 residues. V was clipped by 4 bases and J by 7 bases, with 17 bases between them. CDR3 bases: TGTGCCAGCAGTGGGGGCAGGGGCCCAGGCCAGCCCCAGCATTTT. Its translation: CASSGGRGPGQPQHF.

Only a few counts were recorded for this clonotype. The DNA for the CDR3 is TGTGCCAGCTCACAGGACAGGGTCGAGCCTAACACCATATATTTT. Residues: CASSQDRVEPNTIYF. The chain recombines TRBV18 with TRBJ1-3; 8 bases are a match to TRBD1. Germline CDR1 and CDR2: KGHSH and LQKENI. The CDR3 has 15 amino acids. With V trimmed by 4 bases and J by 7 bases, 9 bases remained unmatched.

The table lists this clonotype with many counts. V gene TRBV3-1 combines with J gene TRBJ1-6, with 7 positions matching TRBD1. Germline V gene data show CDR1 as LGHDT and CDR2 as YNNKEL (reference sequence). V trimming: 1 base; J trimming: 7 bases; junction bases outside the gene matches: 4. The CDR3 contains 15 residues. In DNA, the CDR3 is TGTGCCAGCAGCCAAGTGCCAGGGGGAAATTCACCCCTCCACTTT. As protein: CASSQVPGGNSPLHF.

The table lists this clonotype with a few counts. The V gene is TRBV5-5, the J gene TRBJ1-1; 9 nucleotides agree with TRBD1. The trim removed 3 bases at V and 4 bases at J, leaving 7 bases unmatched. The germline gives CDR1 SGHKS, CDR2 YYEKEE (reference sequence). The CDR3 is 15 residues long. In DNA form, the CDR3 reads TGTGCCAGCAGCTCAGGGACAGGGAGGCTCACTGAAGCTTTCTTT. Translating it yields CASSSGTGRLTEAFF.

This clonotype was seen ten or more times. The chain has TRBV12-3 or TRBV12-4 and TRBJ2-1; no clear D gene. CDR3 length: 12 amino acids. V was cut by 6 bases and J by 9 bases, with 12 bases left in between. This CDR3 reads CASSPLWGEQFF. Here the CDR3 DNA reads TGTGCCAGCAGCCCCCTGTGGGGTGAGCAGTTCTTC.

This clonotype was counted at least ten times. J is TRBJ1-6 and V is TRBV12-3 or TRBV12-4; 7 bases match TRBD1. This CDR3 contains 19 residues. With 5 bases clipped from V and 7 bases from J, the junction kept 20 bases outside the gene matches. DNA for the CDR3: TGTGCCAGCAGTCCACAGGGGTCCTATTCTACCCGATACAATTCACCCCTCCACTTT. Translation gives CASSPQGSYSTRYNSPLHF.

This clonotype was observed a handful of times. A much larger clonotype is one base distant, so this may be a read error. The final CDR3 position lacks the conserved phenylalanine or tryptophan, pointing to a likely read error. This chain links TRBV2 with TRBJ1-1; tentatively, D is TRBD1 (5 bases). Trimming pared 10 bases from V and 4 bases from J, leaving 19 bases between. Germline CDR1 reads SNHLY; CDR2 reads FYNNEI. This CDR3 is built from 14 residues. The CDR3 loop reads CATRLAGESTEAFS. CDR3 DNA sequence: TGTGCCACCAGACTGGCGGGGGAGAGCACTGAAGCTTTCTCT.

This clonotype was recorded many times. The chain links TRBV12-3 or TRBV12-4 to TRBJ1-5; D gene ambiguous. V was shortened by 6 bases and J by 3 bases, with 12 bases between the two germline ends. The CDR3 consists of 14 residues. The CDR3 sequence is CASRSRRINQPQHF. CDR3 coding DNA: TGTGCCAGCAGGTCACGACGGATCAATCAGCCCCAGCATTTT.

This clonotype has at least ten counts. The chain recombines TRBV12-3 or TRBV12-4 with TRBJ1-2, with D possibly TRBD1 on 5 matching bases. Trimming stripped 8 bases from V and 0 bases from J, with 10 bases between. The CDR3 is made up of 13 amino acids. CDR3 region: CASRDDTNYGYTF. CDR3 sequence (DNA): TGTGCCAGCCGGGACGATACTAACTATGGCTACACCTTC.

In the case of this clonotype: Since a much larger clone is just one base distant, this may be a read error. V and J are TRBV10-3 and TRBJ1-5; D uncertain. The CDR3 extends over 12 amino acids. From germline, CDR1 is ENHRY and CDR2 SYGVKD. The CDR3 protein is CAIGRGDHPQHF. DNA of the CDR3: TGTGCCATTGGACGTGGGGATCACCCCCAGCATTTT.

The chain links TRBV11-2 to TRBJ2-1; D is unresolved. The CDR3 has 16 residues. The germline V gene encodes CDR1 SGHAT and CDR2 FQNNGV. Trimming removed 5 bases from V and 2 bases from J, with 16 bases in between. The CDR3 here is CASSPGLVMTYNEQFF. CDR3 bases: TGTGCCAGCAGCCCAGGCCTAGTGATGACCTACAATGAGCAGTTCTTC.

V and J are TRBV20-1 and TRBJ2-2; 10 bases match TRBD2. This CDR3 is built from 16 residues. The junction had 9 bases not matched to a gene; V was cut back by 1 base and J by 7 bases. Germline V lookup: CDR1 DFQATT, CDR2 SNEGSKA (reference sequence). The CDR3 is CSARGVAGGLNGELFF. CDR3 bases: TGCAGTGCTAGAGGGGTAGCGGGAGGATTGAACGGGGAGCTGTTTTTT.

Worth noting for this clonotype: This likely traces to a read error, being one base from a far larger clone. The chain combines TRBV6-2 or TRBV6-3 with TRBJ2-7, with TRBD1 matching 7 bases. CDR3 length equals 15 residues. Germline-derived CDR1 and CDR2 are MNHEY and SVGEGT. The CDR3 bases are TGTGCCAGCAGTTTAGGGACAGAGTCCTTAGGGGAGCGGTACTTC. The encoded protein is CASSLGTESLGERYF.

This clonotype was found many times. The J gene is TRBJ2-7, the V gene TRBV11-1; 10 bases map to TRBD1. Per germline, CDR1 SGHAT and CDR2 FQDESV (reference sequence). There are 14 residues in the CDR3. After removal of 5 bases from V and 3 bases from J, the junction contained 4 bases not matched to a gene. The DNA of the CDR3 is TGTGCCAGCAGCGGGACAGGGGTCTTCTACGAGCAGTACTTC. As protein: CASSGTGVFYEQYF.

The V call is TRBV5-5, the J call TRBJ2-2, with 7 nucleotides matching TRBD1. With V trimmed by 5 bases and J by 3 bases, 7 bases remained unmatched. CDR3 length: 15 amino acids. The germline gives CDR1 SGHKS, CDR2 YYEKEE (reference sequence). CDR3 coding DNA: TGTGCCAGCAGTCACAGGGGCTTACACACCGGGGAGCTGTTTTTT. Translating it yields CASSHRGLHTGELFF.

This clonotype was found many times. The chain recombines TRBV28 with TRBJ1-1; 7 nucleotides agree with TRBD1. This CDR3 is 15 amino acids long. Germline-derived CDR1 and CDR2 are MDHEN and SYDVKM. The junction had 11 bases not matched to a gene; V was cut back by 6 bases and J by 4 bases. In DNA form, the CDR3 reads TGTGCCAGCAGGACCCCGGGCAGGGGGGGCACTGAAGCTTTCTTT. Translated: CASRTPGRGGTEAFF.

This clonotype appeared a few times. The chain joins TRBV6-2 or TRBV6-3 to TRBJ1-2; D is undetermined. Trimming shortened V by 4 bases and J by 7 bases, and 13 bases separated the two germline ends. The germline V gene has CDR1 MNHEY and CDR2 SVGEGT. The CDR3 is made up of 13 amino acids. The CDR3 sequence: CASSFGELPGYTF. The DNA for the CDR3 is TGTGCCAGCAGTTTTGGGGAGTTGCCTGGCTACACCTTC.

This clonotype was counted many times. DNA of the CDR3: TGTGCCAGCAGTGAACCGGGAAGGGGCGCGGGCACTGAAGCTTTCTTT. It codes for CASSEPGRGAGTEAFF. V and J are TRBV6-1 and TRBJ1-1, with a possible D match to TRBD1 (5 bases). CDR3 size: 16 residues. Germline V gives CDR1 MNHNS, CDR2 SASEGT. V was clipped by 2 bases and J by 4 bases, with 17 bases between them.

In this sample, this clonotype turned up many times. CDR3 region: CASSTSNRQETNYGYTF. CDR3 DNA sequence: TGTGCCAGTAGTACTTCCAACCGACAGGAGACAAACTATGGCTACACCTTC. This chain uses TRBV19 with TRBJ1-2, with D possibly being TRBD1 (6 bases). Germline V CDR1 and CDR2: LNHDA, SQIVND (reference sequence). The CDR3 totals 17 residues. V lost 4 bases and J 2 bases, leaving 20 bases between the germline ends.

This clonotype was counted many times. The rearrangement joins TRBV28 to TRBJ1-4; no definite D call. This CDR3 spans 14 amino acids. Per the germline V gene, CDR1 is MDHEN and CDR2 is SYDVKM. Between the trimmed V and J ends, which lost 5 bases and 4 bases, there was a span of 11 bases. The CDR3 reads CASSAHRVNEKLFF. The CDR3 nucleotides are TGTGCCAGCAGTGCCCACCGGGTTAATGAAAAACTGTTTTTT. The variable domain in full, completed from reference TRBV28 and TRBJ1-4, reads DVKVTQSSRYLVKRTGEKVFLECVQDMDHENMFWYRQDPGLGLRLIYFSYDVKMKEKGDIPEGYSVSREKKERFSLILESASTNQTSMYLCASSAHRVNEKLFFGSGTQLSVL.

This clonotype was counted at least ten times. The V gene is TRBV14, the J gene TRBJ2-4; possible D gene TRBD1, 6 bases. V lost 3 bases and J lost 7, with 16 bases in between. Germline CDR1 and CDR2: SGHDN and FVKESK. The CDR3 is 15 amino acids. CDR3: CASSQKQGSENIQYF. The CDR3 coding sequence is TGTGCCAGCAGCCAGAAGCAGGGGAGTGAGAACATTCAGTACTTC.